The table lists the clone carrying this TCR beta chain with a few counts. Sequencing used immunoSEQ multiplex PCR; TCRdb keeps in-frame clones, though not all of them. The sample includes 49,000 or so clones, about 86% of them seen just once. Described time point: pretreatment peripheral blood. Diagnoses among patients were locally advanced or metastatic urothelial carcinoma. This sample is drawn from a study of PD-L1 blockade in urothelial cancer. Study as a whole: Counts from blood samples showed a median of roughly 150,000 T cells.

The source is a man in his sixties with urothelial cancer. The material was PBMCs, obtained around atezolizumab (anti-PD-L1) treatment.

The CDR3 DNA reads TGTGCCAGCAATAATCCGAATTCACCCCTCCACTTT. It encodes CASNNPNSPLHF. The chain is built from TRBV25-1 and TRBJ1-6, with D uncertain. The germline V gene encodes CDR1 MGHDK and CDR2 SYGVNS. The V gene lost 7 bases and the J gene lost 7 bases, with 8 bases spanning the gap. This CDR3 has 12 residues.